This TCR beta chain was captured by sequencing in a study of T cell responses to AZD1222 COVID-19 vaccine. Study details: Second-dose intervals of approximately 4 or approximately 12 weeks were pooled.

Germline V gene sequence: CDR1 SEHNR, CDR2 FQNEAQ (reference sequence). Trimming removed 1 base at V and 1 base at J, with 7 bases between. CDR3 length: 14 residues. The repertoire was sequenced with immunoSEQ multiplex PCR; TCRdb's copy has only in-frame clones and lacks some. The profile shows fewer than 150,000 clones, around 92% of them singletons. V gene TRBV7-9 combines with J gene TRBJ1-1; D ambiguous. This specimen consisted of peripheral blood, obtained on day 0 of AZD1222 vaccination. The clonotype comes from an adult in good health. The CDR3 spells CASSLVSTNTEAFF. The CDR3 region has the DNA TGTGCCAGCAGCTTAGTCTCGACGAACACTGAAGCTTTCTTT.